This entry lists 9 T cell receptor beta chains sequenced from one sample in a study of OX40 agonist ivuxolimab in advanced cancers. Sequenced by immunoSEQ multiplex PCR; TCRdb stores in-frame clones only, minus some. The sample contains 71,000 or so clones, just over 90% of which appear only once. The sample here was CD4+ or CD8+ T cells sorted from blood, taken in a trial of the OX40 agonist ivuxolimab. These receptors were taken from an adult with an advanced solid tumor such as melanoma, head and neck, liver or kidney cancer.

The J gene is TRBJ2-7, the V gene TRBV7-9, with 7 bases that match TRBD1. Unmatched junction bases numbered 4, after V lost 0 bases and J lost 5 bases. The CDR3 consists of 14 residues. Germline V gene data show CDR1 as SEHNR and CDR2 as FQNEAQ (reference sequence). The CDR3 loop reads CASSLAPTGDEQYF. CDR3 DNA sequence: TGTGCCAGCAGCTTAGCCCCAACAGGGGACGAGCAGTACTTC.

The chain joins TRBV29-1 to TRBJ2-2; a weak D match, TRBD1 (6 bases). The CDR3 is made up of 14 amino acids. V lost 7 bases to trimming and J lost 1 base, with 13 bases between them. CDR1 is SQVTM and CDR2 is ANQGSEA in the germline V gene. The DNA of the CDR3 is TGCAGCGCCTCCGGGACACTGAACACCGGGGAGCTGTTTTTT. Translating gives CSASGTLNTGELFF.

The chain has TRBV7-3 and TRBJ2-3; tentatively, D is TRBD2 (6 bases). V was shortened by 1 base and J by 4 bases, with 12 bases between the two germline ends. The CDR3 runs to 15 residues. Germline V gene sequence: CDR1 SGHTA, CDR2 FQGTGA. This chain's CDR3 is CASSLSLASADTQYF. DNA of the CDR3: TGTGCCAGCAGCTTAAGTCTAGCGAGCGCAGATACGCAGTATTTT.

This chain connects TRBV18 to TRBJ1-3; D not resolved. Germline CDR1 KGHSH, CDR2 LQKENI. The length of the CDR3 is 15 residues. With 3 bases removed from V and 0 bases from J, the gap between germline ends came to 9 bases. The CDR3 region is CASSPQYDSGNTIYF. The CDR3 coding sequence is TGTGCCAGCTCACCCCAGTACGACTCTGGAAACACCATATATTTT.

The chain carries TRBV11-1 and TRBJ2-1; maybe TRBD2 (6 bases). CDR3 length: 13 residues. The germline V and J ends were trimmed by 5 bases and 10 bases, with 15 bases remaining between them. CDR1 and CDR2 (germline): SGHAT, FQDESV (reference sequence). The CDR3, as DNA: TGTGCCAGCAGCCCGATGGGGGGTTCAGAGCAGTTCTTC. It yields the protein CASSPMGGSEQFF.

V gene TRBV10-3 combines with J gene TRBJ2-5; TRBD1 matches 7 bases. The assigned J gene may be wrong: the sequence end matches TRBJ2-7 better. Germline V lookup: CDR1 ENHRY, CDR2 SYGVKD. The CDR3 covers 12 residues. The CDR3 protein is CATRDSSYEQYF. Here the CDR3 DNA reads TGTGCCACCCGGGACAGCTCCTACGAGCAGTACTTC.

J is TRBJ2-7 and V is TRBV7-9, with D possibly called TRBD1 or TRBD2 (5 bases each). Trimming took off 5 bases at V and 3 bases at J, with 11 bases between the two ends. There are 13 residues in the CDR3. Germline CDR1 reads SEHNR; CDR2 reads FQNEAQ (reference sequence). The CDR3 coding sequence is TGTGCCAGCAGCCTCGGGGCCATCTACGAGCAGTACTTC. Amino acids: CASSLGAIYEQYF.

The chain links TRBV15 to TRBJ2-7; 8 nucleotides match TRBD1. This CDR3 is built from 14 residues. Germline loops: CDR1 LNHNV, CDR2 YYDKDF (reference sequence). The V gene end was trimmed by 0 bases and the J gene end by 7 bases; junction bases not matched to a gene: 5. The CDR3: CATSRDFRGQEQYF. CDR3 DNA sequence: TGTGCCACCAGCAGAGATTTCAGGGGGCAAGAGCAGTACTTC.

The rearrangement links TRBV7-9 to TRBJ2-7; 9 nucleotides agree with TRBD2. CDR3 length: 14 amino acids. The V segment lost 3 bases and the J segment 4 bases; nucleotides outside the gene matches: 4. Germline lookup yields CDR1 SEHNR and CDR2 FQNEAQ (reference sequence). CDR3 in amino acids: CASSFLAGEYEQYF. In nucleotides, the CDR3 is TGTGCCAGCAGCTTTTTAGCGGGAGAGTACGAGCAGTACTTC. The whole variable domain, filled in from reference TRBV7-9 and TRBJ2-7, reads DTGVSQNPRHKITKRGQNVTFRCDPISEHNRLYWYRQTLGQGPEFLTYFQNEAQLEKSRLLSDRFSAERPKGSFSTLEIQRTEQGDSAMYLCASSFLAGEYEQYFGPGTRLTVT.